This T cell receptor (beta chain) emerged from a study of blood T cell repertoires in COVID-19. This CDR3 region has 15 residues. After removal of 5 bases from V and 5 bases from J, the junction contained 5 bases not matched to a gene. Germline V lookup: CDR1 MNHEY, CDR2 SVGAGI. How the authors handled the data: Reference gene primer amplification gave estimated nucleated cell counts. Repertoires were generated with immunoSEQ multiplex PCR, while TCRdb's copy carries only in-frame clones and drops some. From that table come the V and J calls and clone size; the DNA was used to work out D and trimming. The profile covers approximately 100,000 clones, with approximately 62% appearing a single time and around 6.3% taken by the ten largest.

The chain employs TRBV6-5 and TRBJ2-5; TRBD2 matches 13 bases. The sequence derives from a man aged 80 or over with acute or convalescent COVID-19. Specimen: peripheral blood. The chain's CDR3 is CASSRLAGGFETQYF. The CDR3 region has the DNA TGTGCCAGCAGTCGACTAGCGGGAGGTTTTGAGACCCAGTACTTC.